These T cell receptor beta chains were read from a single sample in a study of blood T cell repertoires in COVID-19. The protocol was immunoSEQ multiplex PCR, while the TCRdb copy is restricted to in-frame clones and leaves out a portion. The table lists 150,000 to 200,000 clones, around 89% of them singletons, with approximately 0.8% in the top ten. The sample taken for sequencing was PBMCs or T cells enriched from blood (not recorded which). These receptors all stem from a woman aged 18-29 years who had recovered from COVID-19. CDR3s include the opening cysteine and the closing phenylalanine or tryptophan. Each record gives: V gene, clone size, J gene, D gene, CDR3 DNA, CDR3 protein. A D gene is named only where the DNA matches it firmly. The size field is filled for only some rows; it gives once, few, many or a size class.

V: TRBV28
size: .
J: TRBJ2-2
D: TRBD2
DNA: TGTGCCAGCAGTCTACTAGCGGGAGGGCCGGGGGTTAGATCCGGGGAGCTGTTTTTT
CDR3: CASSLLAGGPGVRSGELFF

V: TRBV3-1/TRBV3-2
size: once
J: TRBJ2-4
D: TRBD2
DNA: TGTGCCAGCAGCCAAGGTCCGGGGGGGGGATATGCCAAAAACATTCAGTACTTC
CDR3: CASSQGPGGGYAKNIQYF

V: TRBV2
size: .
J: TRBJ2-2
D: TRBD2
DNA: TGTGCCAGCAATTTTGAGACTAGCGGGAGGGCCCCCCACACCGGGGAGCTGTTTTTT
CDR3: CASNFETSGRAPHTGELFF

V: TRBV27
size: .
J: TRBJ2-7
D: TRBD1
DNA: TGTGCCAGCAGCAGCCTCGGGACAGCCTACGAGCAGTACTTC
CDR3: CASSSLGTAYEQYF

V: TRBV27
size: .
J: TRBJ2-4
D: .
DNA: TGTGCCAGCAGTCCGTACGCCGGGACATTCAACCGGCTAGCCAAAAACATTCAGTACTTC
CDR3: CASSPYAGTFNRLAKNIQYF

V: TRBV30
size: .
J: TRBJ2-6
D: .
DNA: TGTGCCTGGAGTGTATTCGAGGCGCAGGGTTCTGGGGCCAACGTCCTGACTTTC
CDR3: CAWSVFEAQGSGANVLTF

V: TRBV7-9
size: .
J: TRBJ1-1
D: TRBD1
DNA: TGTGCCAGCAGCTTAGGGTCTGGACAGGTTTTAGAAGCTTTCTTT
CDR3: CASSLGSGQVLEAFF

V: TRBV27
size: .
J: TRBJ2-3
D: TRBD1
DNA: TGTGCCAGCAGTGCCGGGACAGGGTACACAGATACGCAGTATTTT
CDR3: CASSAGTGYTDTQYF

V: TRBV15
size: .
J: TRBJ2-2
D: TRBD2
DNA: TGTGCCACCAGCACCCTGCGACTAGCAGACACCGGGGAGCTGTTTTTT
CDR3: CATSTLRLADTGELFF

V: TRBV3-1/TRBV3-2
size: .
J: TRBJ2-7
D: TRBD1
DNA: TGTGCCAGCAGCCAACCCAGTCAAGGGACAGGGAAACCCTACGAGCAGTACTTC
CDR3: CASSQPSQGTGKPYEQYF

V: TRBV9
size: once
J: TRBJ2-1
D: .
DNA: TGTGCCAGCAGCGCGGGGGTAACCTTCAGCTATGAGCAGTTCTTC
CDR3: CASSAGVTFSYEQFF

V: TRBV4-1
size: .
J: TRBJ2-2
D: .
DNA: TGCGCCAGCAGCGCTACAGGGAGTCGGAACACCGGGGAGCTGTTTTTT
CDR3: CASSATGSRNTGELFF

V: TRBV15
size: .
J: TRBJ2-1
D: .
DNA: TGTGCCACCAGCAGAGATCGAGTAGCGGTCGGAGGGGCTGGGCAGTTCTTC
CDR3: CATSRDRVAVGGAGQFF

V: TRBV12-3/TRBV12-4
size: .
J: TRBJ2-7
D: .
DNA: TGTGCCAGCAGTTTACAGGGGGAGCAGTACTTC
CDR3: CASSLQGEQYF

V: TRBV11-2
size: once
J: TRBJ2-1
D: .
DNA: TGTGCCAGCAGCTTATTTTCGCCACGGGAGAGCTCCTACAATGAGCAGTTCTTC
CDR3: CASSLFSPRESSYNEQFF

V: TRBV4-1
size: few
J: TRBJ2-1
D: TRBD2
DNA: TGCGCCAGCAGCCAAGGGTTACTAGCGACAATCTACAATGAGCAGTTCTTC
CDR3: CASSQGLLATIYNEQFF

V: TRBV18
size: .
J: TRBJ1-4
D: .
DNA: TGTGCCAGCTCACCACCTAATGCCAGGTTGGGTGGAACTAATGAAAAACTGTTTTTT
CDR3: CASSPPNARLGGTNEKLFF

V: TRBV9
size: .
J: TRBJ2-7
D: TRBD1
DNA: TGTGCCAGCAGCGTAGGTCAACGGACAGGGGGCAACGAGCAGTACTTC
CDR3: CASSVGQRTGGNEQYF

V: TRBV27
size: .
J: TRBJ2-1
D: TRBD1
DNA: TGTGCCAGCCTCCGGGACAGGGGTTATCAGCCAGGTAATGAGCAGTTCTTC
CDR3: CASLRDRGYQPGNEQFF

V: TRBV4-3
size: .
J: TRBJ1-6
D: .
DNA: TGCGCCAGCAGCCAAGAAGAGAATTCACCCCTCCACTTT
CDR3: CASSQEENSPLHF

V: TRBV7-9
size: .
J: TRBJ1-1
D: .
DNA: TGTGCCAGCAGCCGAACAGGGAATCGTGAAGCTTTCTTT
CDR3: CASSRTGNREAFF

V: TRBV5-1
size: .
J: TRBJ1-5
D: .
DNA: TGCGCCTACCTACGGGATCAGCCCCAGCATTTT
CDR3: CAYLRDQPQHF

V: TRBV5-1
size: .
J: TRBJ2-1
D: TRBD2
DNA: TGCGCCAGCAGCCCGCTTGGTGGGCGGGAGGCTAATGAGCAGTTCTTC
CDR3: CASSPLGGREANEQFF

V: TRBV13
size: .
J: TRBJ1-1
D: TRBD1
DNA: TGTGCCAGCAACATCGAGGGGGCGAACACTGAAGCTTTCTTT
CDR3: CASNIEGANTEAFF

V: TRBV30
size: .
J: TRBJ2-5
D: TRBD2
DNA: TGTGCCTGTCCGGGACTAGCGGGAGTGCCCGAGACCCAGTACTTC
CDR3: CACPGLAGVPETQYF

V: TRBV28
size: .
J: TRBJ2-1
D: TRBD2
DNA: TGTGCCAGCAGCCGTTTAGCGGGAGGCTCCTACAATGAGCAGTTCTTC
CDR3: CASSRLAGGSYNEQFF

V: TRBV30
size: .
J: TRBJ1-4
D: .
DNA: TGTGCCTGGAGTGCCCAAACAGGGACTAATGAAAAACTGTTTTTT
CDR3: CAWSAQTGTNEKLFF

V: TRBV7-2
size: .
J: TRBJ1-3
D: .
DNA: TGTGCCAGCAGCTTAGCGGGGCTTGGCAGGGACACCATATATTTT
CDR3: CASSLAGLGRDTIYF

V: TRBV7-8
size: .
J: TRBJ2-4
D: TRBD1
DNA: TGTGCCAGCAGCTTAGCCCTTCCCGGGACAGGGTGGAACATTCAGTACTTC
CDR3: CASSLALPGTGWNIQYF

V: TRBV29-1
size: once
J: TRBJ2-7
D: TRBD1
DNA: TGCAGCGTTGAAGCTGGGACAGGGGGCTACGAGCAGTACTTC
CDR3: CSVEAGTGGYEQYF

V: TRBV18
size: few
J: TRBJ2-2
D: TRBD2
DNA: TGTGCCAGCTCACCGATCCTAGCGGGAGGAACCGGGGAGCTGTTTTTT
CDR3: CASSPILAGGTGELFF

V: TRBV2
size: .
J: TRBJ2-3
D: TRBD2
DNA: TGTGCCAGCACACTTCTAGCGGCCACAGATACGCAGTATTTT
CDR3: CASTLLAATDTQYF

V: TRBV7-3
size: .
J: TRBJ2-2
D: .
DNA: TGTGCCAGCAGCCGCATGAATGGGGGGAGCACCGGGGAGCTGTTTTTT
CDR3: CASSRMNGGSTGELFF

V: TRBV9
size: .
J: TRBJ2-2
D: TRBD2
DNA: TGTGCCAGCAGCCTAGCGGGAGGGTCCATCGGGGAGCTGTTTTTT
CDR3: CASSLAGGSIGELFF

V: TRBV2
size: .
J: TRBJ2-7
D: .
DNA: TGTGCCAGCAGTGCCACTTGGGCCAGCTCCTACGAGCAGTACTTC
CDR3: CASSATWASSYEQYF

V: TRBV5-6
size: .
J: TRBJ2-1
D: .
DNA: TGTGCCAGCAGCTTGGGAGTGGGGAGTCCCCCCTACAATGAGCAGTTCTTC
CDR3: CASSLGVGSPPYNEQFF

V: TRBV6-5
size: .
J: TRBJ1-5
D: TRBD1
DNA: TGTGCCAGCAGAGCGGGACAGGAGGACCAGCCCCAGCATTTT
CDR3: CASRAGQEDQPQHF

V: TRBV7-9
size: .
J: TRBJ2-1
D: TRBD1
DNA: TGTGCCAGCAGCTCCGGGACAGGTGCTTACAATGAGCAGTTCTTC
CDR3: CASSSGTGAYNEQFF

V: TRBV4-2
size: once
J: TRBJ2-4
D: .
DNA: TGTGCCAGCAGCCAAGTGAGGGTCCAAAACATTCAGTACTTC
CDR3: CASSQVRVQNIQYF

V: TRBV7-9
size: once
J: TRBJ1-5
D: .
DNA: TGTGCCAGCAGCTTAGGTGAGGTTCAGCCCCAGCATTTT
CDR3: CASSLGEVQPQHF

V: TRBV2
size: .
J: TRBJ2-3
D: .
DNA: TGTGCCAGCAGTGAATCACGGTTCACAGATACGCAGTATTTT
CDR3: CASSESRFTDTQYF

V: TRBV4-1
size: .
J: TRBJ1-1
D: .
DNA: TGCGCCAGCAGCCAGAGGGCAGGGGCGAACACTGAAGCTTTCTTT
CDR3: CASSQRAGANTEAFF

V: TRBV12-5
size: .
J: TRBJ2-3
D: .
DNA: TGTGCTAGTGGTTTGATAGGGGGAGGGCAAACAGATACGCAGTATTTT
CDR3: CASGLIGGGQTDTQYF

V: TRBV6-5
size: .
J: TRBJ2-7
D: .
DNA: TGTGCCAGCGCGTCCCTCTACGAGCAGTACTTC
CDR3: CASASLYEQYF

V: TRBV5-1
size: .
J: TRBJ2-2
D: TRBD1
DNA: TGCGCCAGCAGCCCCCTCCCTCGGGGACAGGGTGGGGAGCTGTTTTTT
CDR3: CASSPLPRGQGGELFF

V: TRBV6-2/TRBV6-3
size: .
J: TRBJ1-5
D: .
DNA: TGTGCCAGCAGTCGGAATCGGGGGGCTAGCAATCAGCCCCAGCATTTT
CDR3: CASSRNRGASNQPQHF

V: TRBV3-1/TRBV3-2
size: .
J: TRBJ1-1
D: .
DNA: TGTGCCAGCAGCCAAAGGGGTGACAGAAGAACTGAAGCTTTCTTT
CDR3: CASSQRGDRRTEAFF

V: TRBV5-8
size: .
J: TRBJ2-7
D: TRBD2
DNA: TGTGCCAGCAGCTTGGGAAGGCTAGCGGGAGGTTGGGAGCAGTACTTC
CDR3: CASSLGRLAGGWEQYF

V: TRBV7-9
size: .
J: TRBJ2-1
D: TRBD2
DNA: TGTGCCAGCAGCTTTTCGGAGCTACCGCGAAGCTCCAGCGGGGCGGGACTCTTC
CDR3: CASSFSELPRSSSGAGLF